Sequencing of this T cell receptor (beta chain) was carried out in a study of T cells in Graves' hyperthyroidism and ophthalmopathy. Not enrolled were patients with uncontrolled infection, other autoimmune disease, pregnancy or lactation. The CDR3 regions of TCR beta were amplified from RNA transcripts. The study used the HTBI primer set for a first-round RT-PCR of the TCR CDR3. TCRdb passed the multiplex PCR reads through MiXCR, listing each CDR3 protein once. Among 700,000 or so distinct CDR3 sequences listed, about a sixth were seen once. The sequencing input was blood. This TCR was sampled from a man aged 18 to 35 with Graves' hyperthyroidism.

The DNA of the CDR3 is TGCGCCAGCAGCCACACAGGGGGTGATGGCTACACCTTC. Translation: CASSHTGGDGYTF. The chain employs TRBV5-1 and TRBJ1-2, with 8 bases fitting TRBD1. Looked up from germline, CDR1 is SGHRS and CDR2 is YFSETQ. Losses at the gene ends were 4 bases for V and 6 bases for J; bases not matched to a gene: 5. This CDR3 has 13 residues.